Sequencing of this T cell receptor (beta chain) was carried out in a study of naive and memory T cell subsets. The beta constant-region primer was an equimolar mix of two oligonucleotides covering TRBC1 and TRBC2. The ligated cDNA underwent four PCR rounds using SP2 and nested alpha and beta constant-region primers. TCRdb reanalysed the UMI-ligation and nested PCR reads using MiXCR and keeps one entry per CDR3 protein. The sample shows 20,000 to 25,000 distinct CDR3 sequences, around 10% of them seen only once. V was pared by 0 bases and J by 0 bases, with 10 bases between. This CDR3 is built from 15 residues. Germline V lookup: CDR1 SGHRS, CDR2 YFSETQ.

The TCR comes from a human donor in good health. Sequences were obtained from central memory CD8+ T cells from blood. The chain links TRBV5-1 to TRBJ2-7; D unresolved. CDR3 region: CASSLELGISYEQYF. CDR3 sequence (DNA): TGCGCCAGCAGCTTGGAGTTGGGGATCTCCTACGAGCAGTACTTC.